This T cell receptor beta chain originates from a study of cytomegalovirus exposure and HLA in healthy donors (dated by TCRdb to 2017 to 2019). Turning to the overall study: In an earlier analysis of some 550 of the donors, 250 to 300 Gb of sequence data and just under 120 million unique TCR beta sequences from about 179 million T cells were reported. An early release that covered 500 to 800 HLA-typed donors contained around 300 gigabases of sequencing data and approximately 85 million unique TCR sequences. Of the 350 to 450 genotyped donors, more than 75% were placed in the genetic ancestry cluster associated with self-reported Caucasian donors. The study aimed to test whether signatures of past pathogen exposure could be identified by cataloging public T cell receptors. The study profiled the T cell repertoires of 500 to 800 subjects by immunosequencing and related them to cytomegalovirus serostatus. Besides the first cohort of under 700 subjects, a separate validation cohort made up of over 100 different subjects was used. To predict cytomegalovirus infection status, the study brought together high-throughput TCR immunosequencing, statistical association of individual TCRs with disease status, and machine learning. A later analysis re-analyzed previously published TCR beta repertoires from 500 to 700 donors and added high-resolution HLA genotyping to study TCR occurrence patterns. The later analysis used no new phenotypic data to find candidate immune exposures, relying instead on TCR beta sequences and their occurrence across donors. In an earlier analysis of around 540 of the donors, high-throughput TCR beta sequencing was used to judge whether each TCR beta V gene segment behaved as functional or pseudogenic. Donor age, sex, ethnicity and CMV serostatus were compiled together with the repertoire data. Genome-wide SNP genotypes for about three fifths of the roughly 670 donors were used in a later genetic analysis, which treated that subset as a discovery cohort. All discovery cohort repertoires had been generated on a single sequencing platform. Class I and class II HLA loci were covered by the typing at four-digit resolution. Typing coverage varied by locus: roughly 629-640 donors for A, B, C, DRB1 and DQB1; roughly 560 for DQA1; 600 to 610 for DPA1; under 490 for DPB1. About 5 DR-DQ haplotypes were handled as single units for association and clustering, since linkage in the cohort was strong. Among over 350 genotyped donors of the cohort, an average of 235,054 unique TCR beta nucleotide sequences were sequenced per donor, roughly 20% of them non-productive. The investigation overall reported the following: When HLA alleles, especially DR and DQ, strongly co-occurred, attributing TCR associations to individual alleles was difficult. In this cohort, only TCR beta chains were sequenced, and detectable features were limited by the absence of alpha or paired-chain data. A total of 150 or so TCR beta chains were listed by the study as associated with cytomegalovirus. The classifier was reported to diagnose cytomegalovirus status with high specificity and sensitivity in both the original and validation cohorts. The only immune exposure information available for the cohort was CMV serostatus. Three of the identified cytomegalovirus-associated TCR beta chains were confirmed in vitro to be specific for cytomegalovirus antigens. Because counts were too low, 15 to 20 rarely observed V segments, including chromosome 9 orphons, were excluded from the earlier analysis of a few hundred of the donors. Because the 87-base-pair reads could not distinguish some IMGT-functional V segments, including TRBV6-2 and TRBV6-3, those segments were excluded. In a later analysis, the rate of TCR association differed among HLA loci, with DRB1 alleles having the most associated TCRs and HLA-C alleles having the fewest. In a later analysis, HLA-associated TCR beta chains were found to be more clonally expanded and to have lower generation probabilities than equally common non-associated chains. Linkage disequilibrium might explain the correlated functional status among segregating V segments, but an unknown experimental factor could not be ruled out. V-gene and J-gene trimming of TCR beta chains was associated with a missense DCLRE1C variant in a later genetic analysis, and the association was replicated in an independent cohort. It was suggested by the authors that the approach could potentially be generalized to other disease states and immunological phenotypes. A later analysis associated 16,951 TCR beta sequences with specific HLA alleles at a false discovery rate of 0.05. A later analysis reported that several top co-occurrence clusters appeared linked to parvovirus B19, influenza, CMV and Epstein-Barr virus. The presence/absence analyses assumed that sequencing depth was roughly uniform across donors, and that assumption may not be true. According to a later genetic analysis, donors in an Asian-associated ancestry cluster had fewer N-insertions in productive TCRs than the approximately 710-donor mean. Most CMV-associated TCR beta chains appeared to be HLA-restricted in a later analysis, and the HLA associations seemed to be driven largely by CMV exposure. A further reported finding was that TCR beta sequences accurately predicted the HLA-A and HLA-B alleles for most subjects in the first cohort. HLA typing was unavailable for some donors at each locus, so association tests used only the typed subset. The sequencing pipeline was judged likely to have produced a cluster of highly shared sequence variants as a technical artifact. While some public TCRs were present in many individuals, most TCR sequences turned up only very rarely across donors. Broadly in line with IMGT annotations, most TCR beta V segments showed up in productive rearrangements about 90% or about 30% of the time in an earlier analysis of around 600 of the donors.

A note on this clone: Its antigen is unknown.

The cohort was made up of hundreds of healthy bone marrow donors. Cohort members were all nominally healthy when sampled, although unrecorded immune exposures were likely present. The donor tested CMV seropositive, placing the donor among the 250 to 300 seropositive members of the cohort. A peripheral blood sample was provided by each donor, and peripheral blood mononuclear cells were used for TCR beta sequencing. Genomic DNA was extracted from the blood cell samples with the Qiagen DNeasy Blood Extraction Kit. The CDR3 numbers 16 residues from cysteine through phenylalanine. Only the CDR3 DNA stays, 48 bases, in frame from base 1. V is cut back by 4 bases and J by 0 bases, with 6 bases in the junction unmatched. Reading the germline V gene (reference sequence) gives CDR1 SGHNT and CDR2 YYREEE. Library preparation employed the immunoSEQ multiplex PCR assay. The multiplex PCR relied on a mix of 60 forward primers for TCR Vbeta segments and 13 reverse primers for TCR Jbeta segments. A multiplex PCR assay on genomic DNA amplified the CDR3 region of rearranged TCR beta genes. On the Illumina HiSeq System, the amplified TCR beta libraries were sequenced as 87-base-pair reads. Per the source publication's procedure: A later analysis counted approximately 76 million unique TCR beta chains across the 550 to 800 repertoires, and some 11 million of these chains were shared by at least two donors. Raw reads were error-corrected and collapsed into unique sequences by a nearest-neighbor algorithm in which closely related sequences were merged to remove PCR and sequencing errors. V, D and J gene segments were assigned by aligning CDR3 sequences to IMGT reference sequences. For a sequence to be retained, a match of at least six nucleotides to both a V gene segment and a J gene segment was required. A rearrangement counted as productive if the CDR3 had no stop codons and remained in frame with V and J, and every other rearrangement counted as non-productive. CDR3 was defined according to IMGT convention as the region running from the second conserved V-encoded cysteine to the conserved J-encoded phenylalanine. The earlier analysis of about 640 of the donors excluded any sequence lacking an unambiguous match to a single V gene segment. In an earlier analysis of a few hundred of the donors, V segments were called functional above 56.7% productive rearrangements and were called segregating when the between-donor standard deviation exceeded 5%. A statistical classification framework was developed to diagnose cytomegalovirus status using the catalog of TCR beta chain sequences. V and J gene assignment, in a later analysis, came from comparing TCR nucleotide sequences with IMGT/GENE-DB human TR gene sequences. Using the TCRdist pipeline, a later analysis assigned CDR3 sequences along with most-parsimonious VDJ recombination scenarios. In a later analysis, every TCR beta chain was defined by the combination of its CDR3 amino acid sequence and its V-gene family, and reads without a unique V-gene family were dropped. A later analysis removed roughly 590 highly shared, low-generation-probability nucleotide sequences to deal with suspected cross-contamination and a sequencing artifact. In a later analysis, a clonal expansion index was calculated for each public chain from normalized within-repertoire ranks of inferred template counts. A later analysis computed generation probabilities with a VDJ recombination model fitted to out-of-frame rearrangements, and checked the results against IGoR. A later analysis scored TCR-TCR, TCR-HLA and TCR-CMV co-occurrence with hypergeometric tests, applying a repertoire-size bias correction to TCR pairs. False discovery rates were estimated in a later analysis by permuting HLA or CMV assignments 20 times. In a later analysis, co-occurring TCRs were grouped with DBSCAN, and TCRdist sequence similarity was added when clustering was performed within HLA-allele-positive subsets. Repertoires with fewer than 30,000 or more than 120,000 public chains were left out of co-occurrence clustering, as were about 5 repertoires with anomalous nucleotide sharing. Here the immuneACCESS table is served through TCRdb, limited to in-frame sequences with V and J called. Missing clones are a known gap in these copies; in checked studies unresolved V genes cover under half, and the rest lacks a known reason. V and J calls and clone size are given by that table; D and trimming were obtained from the DNA. The sample's records list about 120,000 clones. The top ten hold 6.5% to 7% of the sample.

Material for sequencing was PBMCs. This clonotype was sampled from a middle-aged man in good health and CMV-seropositive. This receptor chain uses TRBV5-4 and TRBJ1-1, and 10 bases in between align with TRBD1. At the DNA level, the sequence is TGTGCCAGCAGCCCCGGACAGGGGGTGGTGAACACTGAAGCTTTCTTT. It encodes CASSPGQGVVNTEAFF.